This T cell receptor beta chain was sequenced in a study of vaccination and CD4 T cells after COVID-19. About the research overall: SARS-CoV-2, HCoV-NL63, HCoV-OC43 and HCoV-229E supplied the overlapping spike peptides used to stimulate cells.

Treatment described: roughly 10-day PBMC culture with coronavirus spike peptide pools or control peptides (ViraFEST assay). The CDR3 contains 14 residues. The V end lost 4 bases, the J end lost 1 base, and 10 bases lay between the germline ends. Germline V CDR1 and CDR2: SEHNR, FQNEAQ (reference sequence). Sequencing of the DNA from cultured CD4+ T cells was carried out with the Oncomine TCR Beta short-read assay. Using its own MiXCR run on the PCR reads, TCRdb lists one record per CDR3 protein. This table holds roughly 15,000 distinct CDR3 sequences, around 58% found once. This clonotype has more than one count but fewer than ten. Its specificity is not known.

The receptor comes from a human donor who had recovered from COVID-19. The chain couples TRBV7-9 to TRBJ1-1; no clear D gene. The specimen was CD4+ T cells from blood, cultured in vitro. The CDR3, as DNA: TGTGCCAGCAGCTATTATCGGGAGAACACTGAAGCTTTCTTT. Translating gives CASSYYRENTEAFF.